This T cell receptor beta chain came from a study of cytomegalovirus exposure and HLA in healthy donors. Germline lookup yields CDR1 SGDLS and CDR2 YYNGEE. Germline trimming cut 3 bases from V and 3 bases from J; bases unmatched to any gene: 5. The CDR3 loop spans 14 amino acids. PCR was performed using 60 Vbeta and 13 Jbeta primers. Data came from immunoSEQ multiplex PCR; TCRdb stores just in-frame clones and leaves some out. This repertoire shows 100,000 to 150,000 clones, around three quarters found once; its top ten account for around 1.8%. Sample: PBMCs. The clonotype was recovered from a woman aged 50 to 60 in good health and CMV-seronegative. The V call is TRBV9, the J call TRBJ2-5, with 7 bases aligning to TRBD2. The CDR3 loop reads CASSGAGVKETQYF. The CDR3 DNA reads as TGTGCCAGCAGCGGGGCGGGAGTAAAAGAGACCCAGTACTTC.